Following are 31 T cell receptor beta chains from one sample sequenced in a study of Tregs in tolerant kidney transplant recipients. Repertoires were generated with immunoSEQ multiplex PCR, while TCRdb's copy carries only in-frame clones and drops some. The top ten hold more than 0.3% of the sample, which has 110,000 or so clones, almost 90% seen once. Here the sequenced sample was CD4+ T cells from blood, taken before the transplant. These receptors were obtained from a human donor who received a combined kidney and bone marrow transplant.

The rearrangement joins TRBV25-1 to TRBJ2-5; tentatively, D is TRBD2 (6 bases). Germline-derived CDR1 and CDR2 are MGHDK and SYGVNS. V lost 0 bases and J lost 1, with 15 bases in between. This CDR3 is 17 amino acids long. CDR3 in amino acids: CASSEYAGQGGQETQYF. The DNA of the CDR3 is TGTGCCAGCAGTGAATACGCGGGCCAGGGAGGCCAAGAGACCCAGTACTTC.

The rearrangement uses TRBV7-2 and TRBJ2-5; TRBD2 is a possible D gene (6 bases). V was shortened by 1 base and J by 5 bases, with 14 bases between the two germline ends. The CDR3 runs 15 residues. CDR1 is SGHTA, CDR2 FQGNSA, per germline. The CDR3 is CASSLGLASLETQYF. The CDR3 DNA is TGTGCCAGCAGCTTAGGTCTAGCGTCTTTGGAGACCCAGTACTTC.

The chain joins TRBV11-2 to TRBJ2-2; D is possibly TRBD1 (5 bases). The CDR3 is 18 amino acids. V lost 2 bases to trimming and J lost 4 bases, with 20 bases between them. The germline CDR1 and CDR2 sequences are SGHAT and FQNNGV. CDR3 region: CASSLNGHPAFPTGELFF. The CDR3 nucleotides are TGTGCCAGCAGCTTAAACGGACATCCCGCGTTTCCCACCGGGGAGCTGTTTTTT.

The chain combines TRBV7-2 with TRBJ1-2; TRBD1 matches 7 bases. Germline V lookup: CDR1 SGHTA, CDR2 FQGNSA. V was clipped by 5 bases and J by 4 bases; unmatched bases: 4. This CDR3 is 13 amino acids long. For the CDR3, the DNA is TGTGCCAGCAGCCGCGGACAGGTCTATGGCTACACCTTC. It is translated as CASSRGQVYGYTF.

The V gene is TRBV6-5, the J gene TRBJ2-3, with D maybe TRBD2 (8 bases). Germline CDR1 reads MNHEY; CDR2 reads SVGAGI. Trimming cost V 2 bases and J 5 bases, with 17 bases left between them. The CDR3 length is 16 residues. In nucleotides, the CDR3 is TGTGCCAGCAGTTACGGCGGGGGGACAGCTCAAGATACGCAGTATTTT. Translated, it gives CASSYGGGTAQDTQYF.

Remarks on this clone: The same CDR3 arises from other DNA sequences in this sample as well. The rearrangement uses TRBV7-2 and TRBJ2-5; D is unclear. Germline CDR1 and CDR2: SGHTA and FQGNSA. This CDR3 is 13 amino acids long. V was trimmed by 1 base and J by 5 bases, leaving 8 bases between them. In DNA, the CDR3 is TGTGCCAGCAGCTTAGGGGCCCGGGAGACCCAGTACTTC. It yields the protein CASSLGARETQYF.

The CDR3 spells CAWSVGAGGTGYTF. CDR3 nucleotides: TGTGCCTGGAGTGTAGGGGCAGGGGGCACAGGCTACACCTTC. V and J are TRBV30 and TRBJ1-2; 8 bases are a match to TRBD1. The V gene end was trimmed by 0 bases and the J gene end by 8 bases; junction bases not matched to a gene: 8. CDR3 length: 14 residues. Germline lookup yields CDR1 GTSNPN and CDR2 SVGIG (reference sequence). Full variable domain (rest looked up from reference TRBV30 and TRBJ1-2): SQTIHQWPATLVQPVGSPLSLECTVEGTSNPNLYWYRQAAGRGLQLLFYSVGIGQISSEVPQNLSASRPQDRQFILSSKKLLLSDSGFYLCAWSVGAGGTGYTFGSGTRLTVV.

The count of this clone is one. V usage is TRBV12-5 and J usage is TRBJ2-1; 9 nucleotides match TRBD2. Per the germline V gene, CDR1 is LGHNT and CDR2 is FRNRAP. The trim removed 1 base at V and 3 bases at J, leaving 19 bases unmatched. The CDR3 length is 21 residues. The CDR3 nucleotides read TGTGCTAGTGGTTTGGCTGACCGGCTAGCGGGGTACCGTCTAGGCTACAATGAGCAGTTCTTC. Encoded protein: CASGLADRLAGYRLGYNEQFF.

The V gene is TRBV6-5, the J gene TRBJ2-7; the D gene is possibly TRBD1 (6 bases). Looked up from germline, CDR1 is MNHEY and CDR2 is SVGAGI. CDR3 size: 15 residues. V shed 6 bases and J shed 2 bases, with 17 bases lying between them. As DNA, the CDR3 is TGTGCCAGCAGGAGACCCGAACAGGGAACCTACGAGCAGTACTTC. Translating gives CASRRPEQGTYEQYF.

This CDR3 is CASGFRILEGYTF. The CDR3 region has the DNA TGTGCTAGTGGTTTCCGCATACTCGAAGGCTACACCTTC. The chain employs TRBV12-5 and TRBJ1-2; D uncertain. Between the trimmed V and J ends, which lost 3 bases and 8 bases, there was a span of 13 bases. The CDR3 is made up of 13 amino acids. CDR1 and CDR2 (germline): LGHNT, FRNRAP.

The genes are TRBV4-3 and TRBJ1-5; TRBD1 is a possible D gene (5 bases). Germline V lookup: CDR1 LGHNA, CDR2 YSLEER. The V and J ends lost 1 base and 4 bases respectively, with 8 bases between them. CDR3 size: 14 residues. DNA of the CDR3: TGCGCCAGCAGCCAAGGGGGCTGGAATCAGCCCCAGCATTTT. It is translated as CASSQGGWNQPQHF.

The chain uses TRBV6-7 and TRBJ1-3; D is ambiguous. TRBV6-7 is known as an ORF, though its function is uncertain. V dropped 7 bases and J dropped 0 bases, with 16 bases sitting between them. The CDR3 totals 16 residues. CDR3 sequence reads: CASTIRQVDSGNTIYF. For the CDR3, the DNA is TGTGCCAGCACTATACGCCAAGTCGACTCTGGAAACACCATATATTTT.

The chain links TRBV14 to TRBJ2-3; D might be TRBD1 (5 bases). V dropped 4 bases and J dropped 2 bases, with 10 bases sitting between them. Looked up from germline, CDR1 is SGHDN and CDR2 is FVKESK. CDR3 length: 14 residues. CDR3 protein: CASSLPTATDTQYF. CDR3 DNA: TGTGCCAGCAGCCTCCCGACAGCCACAGATACGCAGTATTTT.

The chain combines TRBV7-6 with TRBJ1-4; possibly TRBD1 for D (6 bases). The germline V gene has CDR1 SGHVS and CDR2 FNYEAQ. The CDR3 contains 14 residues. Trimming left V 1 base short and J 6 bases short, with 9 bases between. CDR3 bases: TGTGCCAGCAGCTTAGGGGGACATTATGAAAAACTGTTTTTT. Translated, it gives CASSLGGHYEKLFF.

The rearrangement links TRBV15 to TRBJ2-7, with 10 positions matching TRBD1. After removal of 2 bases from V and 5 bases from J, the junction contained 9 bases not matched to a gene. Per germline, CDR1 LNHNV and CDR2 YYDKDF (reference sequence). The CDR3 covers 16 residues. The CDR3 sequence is CATSRLSGTGDDEQYF. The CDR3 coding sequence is TGTGCCACCAGCAGACTATCCGGGACAGGGGACGACGAGCAGTACTTC. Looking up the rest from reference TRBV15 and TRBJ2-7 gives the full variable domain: DAMVIQNPRYQVTQFGKPVTLSCSQTLNHNVMYWYQQKSSQAPKLLFHYYDKDFNNEADTPDNFQSRRPNTSFCFLDIRSPGLGDTAMYLCATSRLSGTGDDEQYFGPGTRLTVT.

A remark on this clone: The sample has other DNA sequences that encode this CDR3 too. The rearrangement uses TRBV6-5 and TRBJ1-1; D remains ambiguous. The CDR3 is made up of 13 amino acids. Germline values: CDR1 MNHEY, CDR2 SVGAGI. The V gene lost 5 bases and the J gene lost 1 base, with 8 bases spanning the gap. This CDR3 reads CASSRTRNTEAFF. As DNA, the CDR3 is TGTGCCAGCAGTCGCACACGGAACACTGAAGCTTTCTTT.

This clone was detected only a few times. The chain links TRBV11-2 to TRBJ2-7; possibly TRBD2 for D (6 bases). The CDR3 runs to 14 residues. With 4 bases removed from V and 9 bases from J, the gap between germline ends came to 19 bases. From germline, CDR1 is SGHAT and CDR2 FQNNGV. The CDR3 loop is CASSSKASALGQYF. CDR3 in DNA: TGTGCCAGCAGCTCCAAGGCTAGCGCACTAGGGCAGTACTTC.

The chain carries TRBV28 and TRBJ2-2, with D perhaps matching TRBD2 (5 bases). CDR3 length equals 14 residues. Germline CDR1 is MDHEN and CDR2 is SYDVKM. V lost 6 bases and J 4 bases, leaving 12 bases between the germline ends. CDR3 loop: CASRAAVLTGELFF. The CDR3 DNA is TGTGCCAGCAGAGCGGCCGTTCTCACCGGGGAGCTGTTTTTT. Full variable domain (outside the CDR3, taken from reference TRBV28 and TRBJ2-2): DVKVTQSSRYLVKRTGEKVFLECVQDMDHENMFWYRQDPGLGLRLIYFSYDVKMKEKGDIPEGYSVSREKKERFSLILESASTNQTSMYLCASRAAVLTGELFFGEGSRLTVL.

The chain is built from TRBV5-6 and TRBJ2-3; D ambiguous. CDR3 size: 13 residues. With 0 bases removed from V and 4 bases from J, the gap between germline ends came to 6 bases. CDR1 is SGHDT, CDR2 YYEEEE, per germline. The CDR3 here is CASSLASADTQYF. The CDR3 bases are TGTGCCAGCAGCTTGGCCTCGGCAGATACGCAGTATTTT.

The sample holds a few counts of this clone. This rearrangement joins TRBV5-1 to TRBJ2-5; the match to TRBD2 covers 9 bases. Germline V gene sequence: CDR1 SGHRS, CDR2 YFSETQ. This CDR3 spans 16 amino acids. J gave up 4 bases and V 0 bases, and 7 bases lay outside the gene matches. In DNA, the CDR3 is TGCGCCAGCAGCTTGGATGTTAGCGGGAGTGGAGAGACCCAGTACTTC. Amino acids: CASSLDVSGSGETQYF. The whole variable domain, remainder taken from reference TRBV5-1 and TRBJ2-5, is KAGVTQTPRYLIKTRGQQVTLSCSPISGHRSVSWYQQTPGQGLQFLFEYFSETQRNKGNFPGRFSGRQFSNSRSEMNVSTLELGDSALYLCASSLDVSGSGETQYFGPGTRLLVL.

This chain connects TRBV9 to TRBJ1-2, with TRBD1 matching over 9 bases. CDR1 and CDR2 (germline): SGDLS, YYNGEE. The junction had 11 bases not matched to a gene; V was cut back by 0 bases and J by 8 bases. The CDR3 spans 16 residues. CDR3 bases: TGTGCCAGCAGCGTAGGGTTGCCGGGACAGGGTATCGGCTACACCTTC. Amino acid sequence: CASSVGLPGQGIGYTF.

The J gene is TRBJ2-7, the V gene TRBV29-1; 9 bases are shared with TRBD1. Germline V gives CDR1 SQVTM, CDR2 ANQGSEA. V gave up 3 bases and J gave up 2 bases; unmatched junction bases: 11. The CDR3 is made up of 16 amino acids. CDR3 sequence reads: CSVDLGQGGRPYEQYF. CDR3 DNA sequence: TGCAGCGTTGACCTGGGACAGGGAGGGCGCCCCTACGAGCAGTACTTC.

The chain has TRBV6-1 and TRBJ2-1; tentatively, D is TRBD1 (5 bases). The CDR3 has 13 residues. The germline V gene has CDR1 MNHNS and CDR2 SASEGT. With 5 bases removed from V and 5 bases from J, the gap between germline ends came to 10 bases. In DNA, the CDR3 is TGTGCCAGCAGTAGACAGCATGACAATGAGCAGTTCTTC. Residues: CASSRQHDNEQFF.

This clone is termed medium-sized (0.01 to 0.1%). In DNA, the CDR3 is TGTGCCAGCAGACCTTTCACAGGGGGCATTTATGGCTACACCTTC. Its protein is CASRPFTGGIYGYTF. This sequence joins TRBV27 and TRBJ1-2; the match to TRBD1 covers 9 bases. Germline V gives CDR1 MNHEY, CDR2 SMNVEV (reference sequence). V lost 6 bases and J lost 5; bases outside the gene matches: 10. The CDR3 consists of 15 residues.

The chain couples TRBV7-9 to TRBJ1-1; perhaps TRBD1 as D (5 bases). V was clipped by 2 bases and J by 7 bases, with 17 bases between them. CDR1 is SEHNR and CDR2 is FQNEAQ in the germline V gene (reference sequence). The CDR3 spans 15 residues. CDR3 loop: CASSLTGQGKGEAFF. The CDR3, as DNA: TGTGCCAGCAGCTTAACGGGTCAGGGAAAAGGTGAAGCTTTCTTT. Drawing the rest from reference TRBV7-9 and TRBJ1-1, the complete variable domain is DTGVSQNPRHKITKRGQNVTFRCDPISEHNRLYWYRQTLGQGPEFLTYFQNEAQLEKSRLLSDRFSAERPKGSFSTLEIQRTEQGDSAMYLCASSLTGQGKGEAFFGQGTRLTVV.

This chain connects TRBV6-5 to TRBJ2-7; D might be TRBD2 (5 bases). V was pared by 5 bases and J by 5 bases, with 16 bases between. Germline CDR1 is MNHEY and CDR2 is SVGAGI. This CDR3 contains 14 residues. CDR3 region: CASSHPAGWDEQYF. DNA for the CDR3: TGTGCCAGCAGTCACCCCGCGGGCTGGGACGAGCAGTACTTC.

DNA for the CDR3: TGTGCCAGCAGCTTAGCTAGCGGGATCTCCTACGAGCAGTACTTC. Protein product: CASSLASGISYEQYF. The rearrangement uses TRBV11-2 and TRBJ2-7, with 9 bases that match TRBD2. With 1 base clipped from V and 0 bases from J, the junction kept 1 base outside the gene matches. The CDR3 extends over 15 amino acids. Germline V lookup: CDR1 SGHAT, CDR2 FQNNGV.

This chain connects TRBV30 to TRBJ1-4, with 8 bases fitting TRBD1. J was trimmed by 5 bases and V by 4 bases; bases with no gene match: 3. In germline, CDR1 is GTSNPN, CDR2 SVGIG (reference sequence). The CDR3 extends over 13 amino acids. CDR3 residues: CAWTRDRNEKLFF. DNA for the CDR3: TGTGCCTGGACCCGGGACAGGAATGAAAAACTGTTTTTT.

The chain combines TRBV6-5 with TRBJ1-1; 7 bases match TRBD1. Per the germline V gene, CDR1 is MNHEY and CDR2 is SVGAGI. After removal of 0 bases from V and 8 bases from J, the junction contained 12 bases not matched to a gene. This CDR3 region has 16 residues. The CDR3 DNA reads TGTGCCAGCAGTTACTCCGCGGGCAGGGGGTCCCGAGAAGCTTTCTTT. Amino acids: CASSYSAGRGSREAFF.

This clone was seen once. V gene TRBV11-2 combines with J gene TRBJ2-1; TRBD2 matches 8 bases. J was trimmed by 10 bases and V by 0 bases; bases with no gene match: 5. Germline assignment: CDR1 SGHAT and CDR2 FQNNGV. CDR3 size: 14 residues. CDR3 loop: CASSLDPRTSEQFF. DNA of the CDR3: TGTGCCAGCAGCTTAGATCCTCGGACTAGCGAGCAGTTCTTC.

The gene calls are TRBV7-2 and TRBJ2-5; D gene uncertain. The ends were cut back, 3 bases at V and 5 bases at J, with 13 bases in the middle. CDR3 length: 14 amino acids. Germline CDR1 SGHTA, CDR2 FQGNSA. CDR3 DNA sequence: TGTGCCAGCAGCTTCCTAGGCCCCTCTGAGACCCAGTACTTC. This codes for CASSFLGPSETQYF.